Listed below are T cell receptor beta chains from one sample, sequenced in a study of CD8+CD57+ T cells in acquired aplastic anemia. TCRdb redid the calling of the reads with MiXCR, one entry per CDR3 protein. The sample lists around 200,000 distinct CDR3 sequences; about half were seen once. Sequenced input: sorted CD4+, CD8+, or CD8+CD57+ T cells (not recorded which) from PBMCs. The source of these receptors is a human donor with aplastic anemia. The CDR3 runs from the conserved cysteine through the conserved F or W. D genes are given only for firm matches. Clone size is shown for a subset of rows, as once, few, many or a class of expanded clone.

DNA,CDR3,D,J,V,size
TGTGCCATCAGTGAAGGACAGGGGAACACAGATACGCAGTATTTT,CAISEGQGNTDTQYF,TRBD1,TRBJ2-3,TRBV10-3,-
TGCGCCAGCAGCAGGGTCCCAGATACGCAGTATTTT,CASSRVPDTQYF,-,TRBJ2-3,TRBV10-1,many
TGTGCCACCAGTGACGGGACAGTGCAAGAAGCTTTCTTT,CATSDGTVQEAFF,TRBD1,TRBJ1-1,TRBV24-1,few
TGTGCCAGCAGTCGGGACAACCCAAAGGCCCTCCACTTT,CASSRDNPKALHF,-,TRBJ1-6,TRBV2,large
TGTGCCAGCAGCGTAGAGGGGGGGCCGGGGAATGAGCAGTTCTTC,CASSVEGGPGNEQFF,-,TRBJ2-1,TRBV9,many
TGTGCCAGCAGCACGGGGGTTGGCAATGAGCAGTTCTTC,CASSTGVGNEQFF,-,TRBJ2-1,TRBV7-3,-
TGTGCCAGCAGTTTATGGTCAGAGTCGGGTGAGCAGTTCTTC,CASSLWSESGEQFF,-,TRBJ2-1,TRBV28,-
TGCAGCCAAGCCGTAGGCACTGAAGCTTTCTTT,CSQAVGTEAFF,-,TRBJ1-1,TRBV29-1,once
TGTGCCTGGAGTAACACGAACACTGAAGCTTTCTTT,CAWSNTNTEAFF,-,TRBJ1-1,TRBV30,-
TGTGCCAGCAGCTCCGGACGGGAAGCCCAGCATTTT,CASSSGREAQHF,-,TRBJ1-5,TRBV7-9,-
TGCGCCAGCAGCTTGGGACGACAGGAACATGAAAAACTGTTTTTT,CASSLGRQEHEKLFF,-,TRBJ1-4,TRBV5-1,many
TGCAGTGCTAGAGATTCCTTGCGAGGACTCTCTGGGTGGGCAGATACGCAGTATTTT,CSARDSLRGLSGWADTQYF,-,TRBJ2-3,TRBV20-1,-